A single sample gave rise to the 11 T cell receptor beta chains below, sequenced in a study of T cells in Graves' hyperthyroidism and ophthalmopathy. Regions amplified from RNA transcripts were the TCR beta CDR3 regions. When the TCR CDR3 underwent first-round RT-PCR, the HTBI primer set was used. TCRdb reprocessed the multiplex PCR reads with MiXCR, giving one entry per CDR3 protein. Of 550,000 to 600,000 distinct CDR3 sequences listed, around 15% are singletons. Material: blood. These receptors were obtained from a woman aged 18-29 years with Graves' hyperthyroidism.

The V call is TRBV2, the J call TRBJ2-3, with D perhaps TRBD1 (6 bases). Trimming took off 4 bases at V and 2 bases at J, with 13 bases between the two ends. CDR3 length: 15 residues. The germline V gene has CDR1 SNHLY and CDR2 FYNNEI. The CDR3 loop is CASSVSQGYTDTQYF. The CDR3 DNA reads as TGTGCCAGCAGTGTCTCGCAGGGGTACACAGATACGCAGTATTTT.

Ten or more counts support this clonotype. The chain links TRBV20-1 to TRBJ1-5; the D gene is possibly TRBD1 (5 bases). The CDR3 is 13 amino acids. V gave up 6 bases and J gave up 6 bases, with 15 bases separating them. CDR1 and CDR2 from the germline V gene are DFQATT and SNEGSKA (reference sequence). CDR3 sequence reads: CSASQGSSQPQHF. In nucleotides, the CDR3 is TGCAGTGCCTCTCAGGGATCCAGTCAGCCCCAGCATTTT.

The chain uses TRBV3-1 and TRBJ1-1; the match to TRBD1 covers 7 bases. This CDR3 comprises 18 residues. The ends lost 4 bases at V and 0 bases at J; junction bases unmatched: 14. CDR1 and CDR2 (germline): LGHDT, YNNKEL (reference sequence). CDR3 protein: CASSPLQGRLYLNTEAFF. DNA of the CDR3: TGTGCCAGCAGCCCATTACAGGGGCGACTCTACTTGAACACTGAAGCTTTCTTT.

At least ten counts were recorded for this clonotype. The rearrangement links TRBV30 to TRBJ2-7, with 11 positions matching TRBD2. V lost 2 bases to trimming and J lost 3 bases; unmatched junction nucleotides: 6. The CDR3 covers 15 residues. In germline, CDR1 is GTSNPN, CDR2 SVGIG (reference sequence). The CDR3 here is CAWSQPGLAVYEQYF. As DNA, the CDR3 is TGTGCCTGGAGTCAACCGGGACTAGCGGTCTACGAGCAGTACTTC. Full variable domain (outside the CDR3, taken from reference TRBV30 and TRBJ2-7): SQTIHQWPATLVQPVGSPLSLECTVEGTSNPNLYWYRQAAGRGLQLLFYSVGIGQISSEVPQNLSASRPQDRQFILSSKKLLLSDSGFYLCAWSQPGLAVYEQYFGPGTRLTVT.

The table lists this clonotype with many counts. The rearrangement joins TRBV4-3 to TRBJ1-5, with D unresolved. The CDR3 has 13 residues. Deletions cut 0 bases from V and 6 bases from J, with 6 bases between. The V gene's germline CDR1 is LGHNA and CDR2 YSLEER. This CDR3 is CASSQEAGQPQHF. CDR3 in DNA: TGCGCCAGCAGCCAAGAGGCGGGTCAGCCCCAGCATTTT.

This clonotype was counted many times. The chain joins TRBV6-1 to TRBJ2-7, with D perhaps TRBD1 or TRBD2 (6 bases each). V gave up 2 bases and J gave up 0 bases, with 14 bases separating them. Germline V gene sequence: CDR1 MNHNS, CDR2 SASEGT. CDR3 length: 16 amino acids. The CDR3 DNA is TGTGCCAGCAGTGAATGGGGCGGGGACACCTCCTACGAGCAGTACTTC. This translates into CASSEWGGDTSYEQYF.

The rearrangement uses TRBV9 and TRBJ2-1, with TRBD1 as a possible D gene (6 bases). CDR3 length equals 14 residues. CDR1 is SGDLS, CDR2 YYNGEE, per germline. The germline V and J ends were trimmed by 3 bases and 6 bases, with 13 bases remaining between them. The CDR3 reads CASSGGQTCNEQFF. In DNA, the CDR3 is TGTGCCAGCAGCGGTGGACAGACCTGCAATGAGCAGTTCTTC.

The chain employs TRBV20-1 and TRBJ2-1; 7 nucleotides align to TRBD2. The CDR3 length is 19 residues. The V gene's germline CDR1 is DFQATT and CDR2 SNEGSKA (reference sequence). Losses at the gene ends were 0 bases for V and 9 bases for J; bases not matched to a gene: 23. The CDR3 here is CSARERGRGRALAGPEQFF. The CDR3 coding sequence is TGCAGTGCTAGAGAGCGGGGCCGGGGGAGGGCCCTCGCGGGGCCTGAGCAGTTCTTC.

The rearrangement uses TRBV29-1 and TRBJ2-1; D gene ambiguous. Trimming took 7 bases from V and 2 from J, leaving 18 bases between them. The CDR3 has 15 amino acids. CDR1 SQVTM and CDR2 ANQGSEA come from the germline V gene. Written as DNA, the CDR3 is TGCAGCGCCCCGAAACCCCTCGGAGCCTACAATGAGCAGTTCTTC. This gives the protein CSAPKPLGAYNEQFF.

This clonotype has a count of ten or more. The J gene is TRBJ2-5, the V gene TRBV2; D might be TRBD1 or TRBD2, each matching 5 bases. CDR3 length: 15 residues. V was trimmed by 6 bases and J by 0 bases, leaving 14 bases between them. Germline-derived CDR1 and CDR2 are SNHLY and FYNNEI. The CDR3 spells CASSPGSGHQETQYF. CDR3 DNA: TGTGCCAGCAGCCCGGGGTCAGGGCACCAAGAGACCCAGTACTTC.

The V and J genes are TRBV7-2 and TRBJ2-1; 13 bases align to TRBD2. CDR1 is SGHTA and CDR2 is FQGNSA in the germline V gene. The CDR3 extends over 19 amino acids. Trimming at V came to 2 bases and at J to 9 bases, leaving 16 bases not matched to a gene. Here the CDR3 reads CASSLRDRATSGRWGEQFF. CDR3 nucleotides: TGTGCCAGCAGCTTACGGGACAGGGCGACTAGCGGGAGGTGGGGTGAGCAGTTCTTC.